Sequencing of this T cell receptor beta chain was carried out in a study of Tregs in tolerant kidney transplant recipients. This clone showed up just a few times. The CDR3 extends over 16 amino acids. Germline CDR1 and CDR2: ENHRY and SYGVKD. V lost 0 bases to trimming and J lost 6 bases, with 15 bases between them. Method: immunoSEQ multiplex PCR; TCRdb's copy keeps in-frame clones and lacks some. The sample records 50,000 to 75,000 clones, roughly 88% being singletons. Specimen: Tregs from blood, collected before the transplant. The V call is TRBV10-3, the J call TRBJ1-5; the D is unclear. The receptor comes from a human donor who received a combined kidney and bone marrow transplant. In nucleotides, the CDR3 is TGTGCCATCAGTGAGTCGGCAGGCCGGGGTGGTCAGCCCCAGCATTTT. Translation: CAISESAGRGGQPQHF.